This T cell receptor (beta chain) stems from a study of blood T cells in healthy people across ages (dated by TCRdb to about 2015). Turning to the overall study: In model experiments, template switching captured about one uniquely barcoded TCR beta cDNA molecule for every two T cells. Age-related changes in TCR beta repertoire diversity were measured in the study by deep sequencing normalized with unique cDNA molecular identifiers. Donors were grouped into four age groups: young (average roughly 15 years), middle-aged (approximately 41), aged (about 60) and long-lived (approximately 82). To avoid experimental bias, donors of different ages were spread randomly across the sequencing lanes. Two additional independent replicas of 1 million unique cDNA reads from the same blood draw were analyzed for two donors (one aged 18 to 30 and one aged 80 or older). Points the paper makes about the study in general: Conclusive comparison of naive and antigen-experienced compartments was prevented by the profiling of bulk unsorted PBMCs. The percentage of naive T cells measured by flow cytometry correlated strongly with observed TCR beta diversity. Because donor CMV infection status was unknown, age-related changes in expanded clonotypes were potentially confounded. Compared with the aged group, the long-lived group had more naive CD4+ T cells, fewer expanded clones and increased TCR diversity, a pattern suggesting age selection. Estimates of total diversity based on one million sequenced T cells were considered lower bounds and underestimates. As age increased, observed TCR beta diversity per million T cells dropped in a roughly linear way, and a significant reduction was already evident by age 40.

This clonotype turned up a few times. Its antigen remains undetermined. Per-base qualities were not stored, and no clone one base away is much larger. The donors were under 40 Caucasian individuals from Russia, aged 6 to 90 years, who were systemically healthy. Each donor gave about 9.7 milliliters of peripheral blood, drawn into EDTA-treated Vacutainer tubes. Ficoll-Paque density-gradient centrifugation was used to isolate PBMCs, with at least 6.5 million per sample. Total RNA, at least 5 micrograms per sample, was extracted from PBMCs with Trizol reagent. For every donor, an aliquot of PBMCs went through flow cytometry to measure the percentages of naive CD45RAhigh/CD27high T cells. Library preparation employed 5' RACE. These reads were obtained on an Illumina HiSeq 2500. A second PCR of roughly 7 to 12 cycles was run with a J-beta primer mix and a sample-barcoded 5' primer. Each TCR beta cDNA molecule received a unique molecular identifier from a template-switch 5' adaptor carrying 12 random nucleotides. Each sample yielded at least 3 million CDR3-containing paired-end reads. The Mint cDNA synthesis kit, primed by a TRBC-specific oligonucleotide, was used to synthesize first-strand cDNA from all RNA. Following uracil-DNA glycosylase treatment, all cDNA underwent a first 18-cycle PCR with the universal primers M1SS and BC2_uni_R. Regarding the original processing steps: Normalization of each sample was performed by random selection of 1 million high-quality reads, each carrying a distinct molecular identifier. Reads with shared molecular identifiers were discarded instead of being binned into consensus sequences. MiTCR, set to a Q25 quality threshold and the strictest error-elimination algorithm, was used for CDR3 identification, clonotype clustering and error correction. Lower-bound total TCR beta diversity was estimated with a nonparametric unseen species model using Euler transformation. The raw public data were reprocessed by TCRdb itself: fastp quality trimming at Q25, MiXCR clonotype calling, in-frame beta chains only. All rows with the same CDR3 protein become a single entry with the most common DNA and genes. TCRdb, not the authors, supplied the V and J calls. The sample yields some 1.6 million distinct CDR3 sequences; 30% to 40% were counted once. In total, the top ten clones hold about 11% of the sample.

From V the trimming removes 4 bases and from J it removes 6 bases, while the gene matches leave 5 bases of the junction unaccounted for. From its cysteine to its phenylalanine, the CDR3 spans 14 amino acids. The retained sequence is limited to the CDR3, 42 bases, with the frame set at the first base. The germline V gene sets CDR1 to SQVTM and CDR2 to ANQGSEA. Input material: blood. The V and J segments used are TRBV29-1 and TRBJ2-2; 10 bases in the junction line up with TRBD1. The TCR originated in a woman aged 25 to 39 in good health. Read as DNA, the sequence is TGCAGCGTTGGACAGGGGGCGCGTTCCGGGGAGCTGTTTTTT. Translation gives CSVGQGARSGELFF.